Listed below are T cell receptor beta chains from one sample, sequenced in a study of siplizumab effects on memory and regulatory T cells. TCRdb's copy holds only in-frame clones and misses some; the assay was immunoSEQ multiplex PCR. The table includes about 100,000 clones, 91% detected once. Sequencing was done on a sample of CD4+ T cells sorted from blood. The receptors here all came from a human donor in good health. CDR3s leave out the opening cysteine and the closing phenylalanine or tryptophan.

TRBV7-3 ASSLTGQGTDTQY
TRBV10-2 ASISQMNTEAF
TRBV5-4 ASSSGQNTGELF
TRBV7-3 ASSFDRSGEQF
TRBV29-1 SVRSQGSGELF
TRBV28 ASSLLTGVADTQY
TRBV18 ASSPTPGVSGETQY
TRBV27 ASSLQGSGEKLF
TRBV11-1 ATRRAEHTGELF
TRBV7-8 ASSPGFSGANTEAF
TRBV5-1 ASRWVSGETQY
TRBV28 ASSQVGGYEKLF
TRBV6-1 ASSERGVGGNQPQH
TRBV18 ASSPSNPLVNYGYT
TRBV27 ASSPLNGYT
TRBV10-3 AISESQGVLAPSTDTQY
TRBV6-5 ASSRRDTTEAF
TRBV11-2 ASSLEGRQNTEAF
TRBV5-4 ASSLDSLETQY
TRBV5-1 ASSLERTGEAF
TRBV5-1 ASSLEGVSNQPQH
TRBV2 AGSIQGVTEAF
TRBV5-1 ASSFNSGGAGETQY
TRBV28 ASSPPRGGQSEAF
TRBV4-2 ASSRKRTSLNNEQF
TRBV19 ASSIGVSGANVLT
TRBV4-3 ASSQALSSRFYEQF
TRBV7-2 ASSPDGLSTEAF
TRBV5-5 ASSFTDSQPQH
TRBV7-2 ASSLAYNNQPQH
TRBV30 ASGSVVNTQY
TRBV27 ASKGQRGARGYEQF
TRBV7-3 ASSQKAGAQETQY
TRBV5-1 ASSLGQETQY
TRBV7-2 ASSIEGRGRSPQH
TRBV4-3 ASSQGLGSGYT
TRBV10-3 AISGNSGNTIY
TRBV5-1 ASRGLAGSGRETQY
TRBV27 ASSPLGVRTYEQY
TRBV19 ASSMTPWKRGPGYTQY
TRBV7-2 ASSPPTGHSGNTIY
TRBV7-9 ASSLVTVGTDTQY
TRBV7-2 ASRFTGNTEAF
TRBV12-5 ASGFGGIVDEQY
TRBV6-1 ATGSGVYNEQF
TRBV28 ASSFAGGRTDTQY
TRBV6-5 ASSYSTSSDEQF
TRBV6-6 ASTTDRGGDQPQH
TRBV5-6 ASSLDRGRGETQY
TRBV19 ASALSGSSYNSPLH